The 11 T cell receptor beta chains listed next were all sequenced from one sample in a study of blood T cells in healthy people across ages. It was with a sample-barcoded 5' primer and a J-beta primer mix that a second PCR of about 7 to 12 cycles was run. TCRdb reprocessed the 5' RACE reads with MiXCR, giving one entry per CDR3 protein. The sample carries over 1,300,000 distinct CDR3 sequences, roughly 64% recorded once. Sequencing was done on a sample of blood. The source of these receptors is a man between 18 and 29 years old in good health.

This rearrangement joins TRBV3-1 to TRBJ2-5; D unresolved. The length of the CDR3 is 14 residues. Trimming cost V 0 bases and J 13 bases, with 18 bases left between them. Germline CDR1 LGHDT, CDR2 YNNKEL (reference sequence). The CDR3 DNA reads TGTGCCAGCAGCCAAGAGGGTTTTGGGTACCGAGCGTACTTC. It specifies CASSQEGFGYRAYF.

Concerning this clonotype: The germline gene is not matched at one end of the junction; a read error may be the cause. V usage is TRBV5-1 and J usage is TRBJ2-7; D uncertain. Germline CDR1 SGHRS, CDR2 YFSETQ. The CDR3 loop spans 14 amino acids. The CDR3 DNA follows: TGCGCCAGCAGCCCGAGGACCAAACCCAACGAGCAGTACTTT. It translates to CASSPRTKPNEQYF. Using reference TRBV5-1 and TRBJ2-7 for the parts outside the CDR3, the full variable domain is KAGVTQTPRYLIKTRGQQVTLSCSPISGHRSVSWYQQTPGQGLQFLFEYFSETQRNKGNFPGRFSGRQFSNSRSEMNVSTLELGDSALYLCASSPRTKPNEQYFGPGTRLTVT.

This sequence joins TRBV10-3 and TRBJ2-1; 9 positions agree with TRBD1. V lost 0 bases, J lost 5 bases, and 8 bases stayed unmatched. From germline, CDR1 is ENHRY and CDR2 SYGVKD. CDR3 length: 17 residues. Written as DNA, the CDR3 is TGTGCCATCAGTGAGTCCTCCGGGACAGGGAGGAACAATGAGCAGTTCTTC. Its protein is CAISESSGTGRNNEQFF.

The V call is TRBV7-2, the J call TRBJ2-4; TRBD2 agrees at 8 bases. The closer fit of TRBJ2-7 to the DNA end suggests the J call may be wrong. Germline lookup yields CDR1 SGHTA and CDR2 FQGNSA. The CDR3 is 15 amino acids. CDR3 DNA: TGTGCCAGCAGCTTAGGTGGGACTAGGGGTTACGAGCAGTACTTC. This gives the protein CASSLGGTRGYEQYF.

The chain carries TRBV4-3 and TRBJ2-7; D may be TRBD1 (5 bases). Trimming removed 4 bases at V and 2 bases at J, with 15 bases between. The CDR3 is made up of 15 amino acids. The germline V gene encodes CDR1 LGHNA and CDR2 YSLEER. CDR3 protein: CASSRILDTTYEQYF. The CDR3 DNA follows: TGCGCCAGCAGCCGGATCCTGGACACCACCTACGAGCAGTACTTC.

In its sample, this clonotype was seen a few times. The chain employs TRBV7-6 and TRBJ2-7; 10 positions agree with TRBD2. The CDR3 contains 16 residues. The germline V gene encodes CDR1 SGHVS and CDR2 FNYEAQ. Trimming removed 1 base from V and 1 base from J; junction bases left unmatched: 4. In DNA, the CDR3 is TGTGCCAGCAGCTTAGTAACTAGCGGGGCTTCCTACGAGCAGTACTTC. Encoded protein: CASSLVTSGASYEQYF.

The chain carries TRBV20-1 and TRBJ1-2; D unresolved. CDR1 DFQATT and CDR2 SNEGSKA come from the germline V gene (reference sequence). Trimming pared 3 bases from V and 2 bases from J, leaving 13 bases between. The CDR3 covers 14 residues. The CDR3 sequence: CSASSPGLNYGYTF. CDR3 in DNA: TGCAGTGCTAGTAGCCCCGGACTGAACTATGGCTACACCTTC.

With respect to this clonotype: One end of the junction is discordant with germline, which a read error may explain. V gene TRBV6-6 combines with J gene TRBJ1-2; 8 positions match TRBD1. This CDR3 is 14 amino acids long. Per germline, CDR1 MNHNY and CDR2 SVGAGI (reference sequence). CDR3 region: CASSSGQANYGYTF. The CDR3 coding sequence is TGTGCCAGCAGTTCGGGACAGGCTAACTATGGCTATACCTTC.

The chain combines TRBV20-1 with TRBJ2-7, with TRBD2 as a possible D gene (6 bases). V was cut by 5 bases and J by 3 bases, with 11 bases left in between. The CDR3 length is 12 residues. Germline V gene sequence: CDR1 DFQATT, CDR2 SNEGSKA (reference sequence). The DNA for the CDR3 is TGCAGTGCTCCCCGGGACTTCTACGAGCAGTACTTC. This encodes CSAPRDFYEQYF.

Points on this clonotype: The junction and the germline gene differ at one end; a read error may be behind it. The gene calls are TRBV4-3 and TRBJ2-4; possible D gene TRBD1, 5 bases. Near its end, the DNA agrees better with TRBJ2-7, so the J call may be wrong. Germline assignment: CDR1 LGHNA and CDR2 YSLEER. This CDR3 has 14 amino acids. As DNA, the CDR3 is TGCGCCAGCAGTCAAGTAGGGGAAGGGTACGAGCAGTACTTC. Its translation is CASSQVGEGYEQYF.

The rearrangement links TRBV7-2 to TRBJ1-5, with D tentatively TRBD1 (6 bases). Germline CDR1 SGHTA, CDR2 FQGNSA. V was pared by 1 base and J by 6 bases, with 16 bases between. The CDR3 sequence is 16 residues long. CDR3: CASSLGLTGSGQPQHF. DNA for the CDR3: TGTGCCAGCAGCTTAGGCCTAACAGGGTCGGGTCAGCCCCAGCATTTT.